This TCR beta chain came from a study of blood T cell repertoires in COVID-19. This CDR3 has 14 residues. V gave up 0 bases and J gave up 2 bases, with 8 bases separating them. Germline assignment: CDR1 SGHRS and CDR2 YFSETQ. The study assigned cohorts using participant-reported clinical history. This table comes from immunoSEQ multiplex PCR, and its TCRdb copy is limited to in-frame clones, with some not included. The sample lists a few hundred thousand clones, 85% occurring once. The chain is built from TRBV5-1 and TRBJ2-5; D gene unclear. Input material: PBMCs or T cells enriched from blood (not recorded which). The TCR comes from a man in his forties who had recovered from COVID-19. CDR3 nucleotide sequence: TGCGCCAGCAGCTTGGCCTCACATCAAGAGACCCAGTACTTC. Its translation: CASSLASHQETQYF.